The 4 T cell receptor beta chains reported below all come from one sample, sequenced in a study of T cell changes during pregnancy in multiple sclerosis. The table came from immunoSEQ multiplex PCR; TCRdb's copy has only in-frame clones and leaves some out. The sample consists of fewer than 150,000 clones, roughly 97% of them appearing once. This specimen consisted of peripheral blood, obtained after pregnancy. The receptors were gathered from a female donor with multiple sclerosis, enrolled in a pregnancy study.

The chain joins TRBV4-3 to TRBJ2-1; D is uncertain. The CDR3 has 14 amino acids. The germline CDR1 and CDR2 sequences are LGHNA and YSLEER. The V end lost 0 bases, the J end lost 3 bases, and 6 bases lay between the germline ends. CDR3 loop: CASSQDPLYNEQFF. The CDR3 nucleotides read TGCGCCAGCAGCCAAGATCCTCTCTACAATGAGCAGTTCTTC.

This clone was seen a single time. The chain employs TRBV28 and TRBJ2-1; 10 bases are shared with TRBD2. Unmatched junction bases numbered 5, after V lost 8 bases and J lost 7 bases. This CDR3 region has 13 residues. From germline, CDR1 is MDHEN and CDR2 SYDVKM. The CDR3 is CASWQRGGNEQFF. The CDR3 DNA is TGTGCCAGCTGGCAGCGGGGGGGTAATGAGCAGTTCTTC.

The genes are TRBV28 and TRBJ1-1; weak D call: TRBD1 (5 bases). CDR3 length equals 12 residues. The germline gives CDR1 MDHEN, CDR2 SYDVKM. Trimming removed 3 bases at V and 6 bases at J, with 8 bases between. The CDR3, as DNA: TGTGCCAGCAGTTTTGGGGCGCCTGAAGCTTTCTTT. Its protein is CASSFGAPEAFF.

The chain employs TRBV18 and TRBJ2-7; 8 bases are a match to TRBD2. This CDR3 is built from 16 residues. The trim removed 4 bases at V and 2 bases at J, leaving 10 bases unmatched. Looked up from germline, CDR1 is KGHSH and CDR2 is LQKENI. The chain's CDR3 is CASSLPGGYITYEQYF. The DNA of the CDR3 is TGTGCCAGCTCACTACCGGGAGGGTACATAACCTACGAGCAGTACTTC.